The following is a T cell receptor beta chain sequence with its context. These data originate in a study of blood T cell repertoires in COVID-19. Study summary: T cells, B-cell-depleted T cells, or PBMCs provided the cDNA or gDNA that served as material.

Seattle patients were enrolled during active infection and followed longitudinally. TCRdb keeps only in-frame clones here, not all; method: immunoSEQ multiplex PCR. The sample carries 200,000 to 250,000 clones, roughly 86% recorded once. Input material: peripheral blood. This TCR was recovered from a woman aged 50 to 65 with COVID-19, enrolled during active disease.

Written as DNA, the CDR3 is TGCGCCAGCAGCCAGGGACAGGGCCTTTTCTCTGGGGCCAACGTCCTGACTTTC. The encoded protein is CASSQGQGLFSGANVLTF. The chain employs TRBV4-1 and TRBJ2-6; 9 positions match TRBD1. The CDR3 length is 18 residues. Germline V CDR1 and CDR2: MGHRA, YSYEKL. J gave up 0 bases and V 3 bases, and 6 bases lay outside the gene matches.